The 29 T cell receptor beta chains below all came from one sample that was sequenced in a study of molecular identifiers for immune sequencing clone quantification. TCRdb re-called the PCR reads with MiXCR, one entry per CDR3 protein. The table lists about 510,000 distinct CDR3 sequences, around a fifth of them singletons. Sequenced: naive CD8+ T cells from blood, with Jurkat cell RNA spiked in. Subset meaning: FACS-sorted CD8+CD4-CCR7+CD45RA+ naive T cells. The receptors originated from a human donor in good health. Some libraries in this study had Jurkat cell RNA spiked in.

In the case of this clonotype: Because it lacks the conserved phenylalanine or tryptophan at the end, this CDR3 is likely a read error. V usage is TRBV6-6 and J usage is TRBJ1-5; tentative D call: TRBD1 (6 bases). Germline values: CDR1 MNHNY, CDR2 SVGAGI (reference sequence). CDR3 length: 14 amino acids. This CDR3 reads CASGYAGDNQPQHS. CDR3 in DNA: TGTGCCAGCGGTTACGCAGGGGATAATCAGCCCCAGCATTCT.

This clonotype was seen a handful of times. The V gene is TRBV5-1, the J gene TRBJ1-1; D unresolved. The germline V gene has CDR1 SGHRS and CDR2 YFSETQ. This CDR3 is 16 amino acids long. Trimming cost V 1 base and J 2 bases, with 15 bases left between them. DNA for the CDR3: TGCGCCAGCAGCTTGAGGGCAGGAAACCTCAACACTGAAGCTTTCTTT. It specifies CASSLRAGNLNTEAFF.

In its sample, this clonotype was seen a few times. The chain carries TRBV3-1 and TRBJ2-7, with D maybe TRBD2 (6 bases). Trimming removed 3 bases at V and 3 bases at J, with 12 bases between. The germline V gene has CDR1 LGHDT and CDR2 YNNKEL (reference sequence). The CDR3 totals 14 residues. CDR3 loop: CASSHRGLRYEQYF. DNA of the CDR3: TGTGCCAGCAGCCATCGTGGACTACGCTACGAGCAGTACTTC.

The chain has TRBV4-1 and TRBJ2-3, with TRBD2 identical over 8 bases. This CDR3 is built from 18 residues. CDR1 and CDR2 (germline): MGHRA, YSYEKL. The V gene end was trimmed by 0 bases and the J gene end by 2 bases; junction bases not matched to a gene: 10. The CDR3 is CASSQDLGGGPLTDTQYF. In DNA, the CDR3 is TGCGCCAGCAGCCAAGATTTAGGCGGGGGGCCCCTCACAGATACGCAGTATTTT.

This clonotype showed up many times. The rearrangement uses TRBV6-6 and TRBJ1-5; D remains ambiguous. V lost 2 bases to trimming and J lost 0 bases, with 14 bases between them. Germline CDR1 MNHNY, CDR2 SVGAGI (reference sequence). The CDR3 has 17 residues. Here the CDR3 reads CASSYLSAGSSNQPQHF. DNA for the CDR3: TGTGCCAGCAGTTACCTAAGCGCCGGATCTAGCAATCAGCCCCAGCATTTT.

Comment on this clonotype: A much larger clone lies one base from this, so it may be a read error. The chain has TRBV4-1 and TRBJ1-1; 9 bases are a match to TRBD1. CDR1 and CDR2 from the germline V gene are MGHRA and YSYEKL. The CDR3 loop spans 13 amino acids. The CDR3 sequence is CASSGQGSTEASF. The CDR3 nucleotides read TGCGCCAGCAGCGGACAGGGGTCCACTGAAGCTTCCTTT.

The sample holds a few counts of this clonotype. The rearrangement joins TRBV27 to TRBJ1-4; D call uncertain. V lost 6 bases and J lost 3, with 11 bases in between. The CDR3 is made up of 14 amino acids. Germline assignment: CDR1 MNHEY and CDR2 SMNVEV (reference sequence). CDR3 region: CASRDLGANEKLFF. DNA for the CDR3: TGTGCCAGCAGGGATCTCGGGGCTAATGAAAAACTGTTTTTT.

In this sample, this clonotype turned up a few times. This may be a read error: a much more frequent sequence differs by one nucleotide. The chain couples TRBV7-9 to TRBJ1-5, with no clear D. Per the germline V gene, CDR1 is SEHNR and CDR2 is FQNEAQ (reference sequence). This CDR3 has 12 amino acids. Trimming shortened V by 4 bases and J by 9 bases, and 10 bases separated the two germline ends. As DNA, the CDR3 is TGTGCCAGCAGCTCCACTGGTCGGCCCCAGCATTTT. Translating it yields CASSSTGRPQHF.

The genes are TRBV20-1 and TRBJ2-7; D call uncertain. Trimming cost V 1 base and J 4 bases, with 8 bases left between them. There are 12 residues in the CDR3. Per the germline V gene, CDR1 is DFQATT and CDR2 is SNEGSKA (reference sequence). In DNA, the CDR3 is TGCAGTGCTAGAGTGTCAACTTACGAGCAGTACTTC. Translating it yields CSARVSTYEQYF.

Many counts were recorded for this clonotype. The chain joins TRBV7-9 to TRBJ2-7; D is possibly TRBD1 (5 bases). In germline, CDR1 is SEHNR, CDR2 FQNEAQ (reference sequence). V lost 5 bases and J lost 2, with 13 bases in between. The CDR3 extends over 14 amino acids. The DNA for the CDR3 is TGTGCCAGCAGCGCCCGGACACCAACCTACGAGCAGTACTTC. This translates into CASSARTPTYEQYF. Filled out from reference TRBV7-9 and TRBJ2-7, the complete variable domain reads DTGVSQNPRHKITKRGQNVTFRCDPISEHNRLYWYRQTLGQGPEFLTYFQNEAQLEKSRLLSDRFSAERPKGSFSTLEIQRTEQGDSAMYLCASSARTPTYEQYFGPGTRLTVT.

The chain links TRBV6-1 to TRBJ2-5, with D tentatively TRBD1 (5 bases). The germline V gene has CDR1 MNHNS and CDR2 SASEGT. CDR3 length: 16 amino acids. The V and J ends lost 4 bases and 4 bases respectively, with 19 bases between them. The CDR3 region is CASSVGDSFDSETQYF. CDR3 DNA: TGTGCCAGCAGTGTAGGAGACAGTTTTGATTCAGAGACCCAGTACTTC.

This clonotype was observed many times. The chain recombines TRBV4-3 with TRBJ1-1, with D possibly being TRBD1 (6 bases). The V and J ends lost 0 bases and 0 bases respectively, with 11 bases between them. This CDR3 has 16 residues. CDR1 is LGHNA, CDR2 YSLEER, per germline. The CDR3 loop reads CASSQDSRGLNTEAFF. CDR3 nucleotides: TGCGCCAGCAGCCAAGACAGCAGGGGTCTGAACACTGAAGCTTTCTTT.

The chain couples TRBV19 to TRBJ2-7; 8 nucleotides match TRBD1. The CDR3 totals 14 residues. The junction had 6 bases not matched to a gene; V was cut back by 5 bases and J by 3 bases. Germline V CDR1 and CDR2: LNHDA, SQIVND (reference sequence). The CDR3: CASSRQGSGYEQYF. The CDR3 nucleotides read TGTGCCAGTAGTCGACAGGGGTCAGGCTACGAGCAGTACTTC.

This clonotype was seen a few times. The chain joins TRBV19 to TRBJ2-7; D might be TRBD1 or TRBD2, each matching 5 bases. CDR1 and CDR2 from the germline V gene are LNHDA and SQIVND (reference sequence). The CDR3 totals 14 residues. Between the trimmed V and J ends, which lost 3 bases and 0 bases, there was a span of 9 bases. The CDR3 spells CASSILGTSYEQYF. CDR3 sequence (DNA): TGTGCCAGTAGTATCTTGGGGACCTCCTACGAGCAGTACTTC. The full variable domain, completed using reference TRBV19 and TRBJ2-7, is DGGITQSPKYLFRKEGQNVTLSCEQNLNHDAMYWYRQDPGQGLRLIYYSQIVNDFQKGDIAEGYSVSREKKESFPLTVTSAQKNPTAFYLCASSILGTSYEQYFGPGTRLTVT.

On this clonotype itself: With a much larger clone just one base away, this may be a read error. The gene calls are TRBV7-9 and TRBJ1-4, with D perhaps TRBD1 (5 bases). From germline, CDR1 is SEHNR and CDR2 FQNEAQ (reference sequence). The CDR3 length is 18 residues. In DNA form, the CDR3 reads TGTGCCAGCAGCTTGCTGGACACCCTATATGCAACTAATGAAAAACTGGTTTTT. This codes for CASSLLDTLYATNEKLVF.

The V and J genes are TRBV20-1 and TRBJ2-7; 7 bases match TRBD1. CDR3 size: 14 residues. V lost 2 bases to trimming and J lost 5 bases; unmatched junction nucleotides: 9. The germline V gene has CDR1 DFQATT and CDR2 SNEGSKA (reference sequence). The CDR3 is CSARQQGSWDEQYF. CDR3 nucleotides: TGCAGTGCTAGACAACAGGGGTCGTGGGACGAGCAGTACTTC.

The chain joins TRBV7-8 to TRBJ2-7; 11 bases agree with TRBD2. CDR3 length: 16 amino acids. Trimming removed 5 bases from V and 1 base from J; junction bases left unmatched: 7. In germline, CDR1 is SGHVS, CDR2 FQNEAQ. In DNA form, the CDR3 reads TGTGCCAGCAGCCCAACTAGCGGGGGTGTTTCCTACGAGCAGTACTTC. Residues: CASSPTSGGVSYEQYF.

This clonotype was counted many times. CDR3 sequence reads: CASSHPGLSYEQYF. The CDR3 DNA sequence: TGTGCCAGCAGCCATCCGGGACTTTCCTACGAGCAGTACTTC. V is TRBV7-2 and J is TRBJ2-7; possible D gene TRBD2, 6 bases. The CDR3 sequence is 14 residues long. Trimming removed 5 bases from V and 1 base from J, with 12 bases in between. Per germline, CDR1 SGHTA and CDR2 FQGNSA.

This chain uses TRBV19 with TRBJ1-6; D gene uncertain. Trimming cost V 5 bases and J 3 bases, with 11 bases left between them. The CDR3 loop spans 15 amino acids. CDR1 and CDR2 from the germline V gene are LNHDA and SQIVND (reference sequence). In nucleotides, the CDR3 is TGTGCCAGTAGTCAGTTTTCGGGCTATAATTCACCCCTCCACTTT. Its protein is CASSQFSGYNSPLHF.

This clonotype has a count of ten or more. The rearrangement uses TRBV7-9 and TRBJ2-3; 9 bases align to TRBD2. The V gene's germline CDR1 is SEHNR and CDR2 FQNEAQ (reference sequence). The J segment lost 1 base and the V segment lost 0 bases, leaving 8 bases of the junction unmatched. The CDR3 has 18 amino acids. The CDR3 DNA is TGTGCCAGCAGCTTAGCGGTGCGGGAGGGCGTCGGCACAGATACGCAGTATTTT. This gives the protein CASSLAVREGVGTDTQYF.

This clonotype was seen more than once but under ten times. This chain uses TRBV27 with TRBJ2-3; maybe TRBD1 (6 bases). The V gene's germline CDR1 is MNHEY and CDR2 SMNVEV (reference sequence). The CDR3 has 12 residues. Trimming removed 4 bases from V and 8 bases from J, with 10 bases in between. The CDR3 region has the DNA TGTGCCAGCAGTTCAACAGGGAGTACGCAGTATTTT. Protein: CASSSTGSTQYF.

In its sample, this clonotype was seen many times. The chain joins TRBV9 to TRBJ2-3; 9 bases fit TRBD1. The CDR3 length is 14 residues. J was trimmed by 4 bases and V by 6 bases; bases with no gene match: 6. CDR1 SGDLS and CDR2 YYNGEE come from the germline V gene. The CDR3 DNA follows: TGTGCCAGCAAGAGGGGACAGGGCCCAGATACGCAGTATTTT. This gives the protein CASKRGQGPDTQYF.

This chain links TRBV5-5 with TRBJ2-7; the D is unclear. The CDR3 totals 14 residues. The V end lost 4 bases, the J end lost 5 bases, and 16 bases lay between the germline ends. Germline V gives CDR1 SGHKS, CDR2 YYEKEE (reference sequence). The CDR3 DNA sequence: TGTGCCAGCAGCCCCGTCTGGGGAATGGACGAGCAGTACTTC. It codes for CASSPVWGMDEQYF. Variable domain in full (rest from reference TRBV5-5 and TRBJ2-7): DAGVTQSPTHLIKTRGQQVTLRCSPISGHKSVSWYQQVLGQGPQFIFQYYEKEERGRGNFPDRFSARQFPNYSSELNVNALLLGDSALYLCASSPVWGMDEQYFGPGTRLTVT.

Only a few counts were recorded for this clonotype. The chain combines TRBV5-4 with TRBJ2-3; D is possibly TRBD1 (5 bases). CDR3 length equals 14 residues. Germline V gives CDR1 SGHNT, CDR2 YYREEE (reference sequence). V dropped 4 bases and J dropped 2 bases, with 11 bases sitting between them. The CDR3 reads CASSIDRHTDTQYF. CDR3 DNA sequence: TGTGCCAGCAGCATCGACAGACACACAGATACGCAGTATTTT. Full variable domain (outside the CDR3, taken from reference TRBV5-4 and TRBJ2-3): ETGVTQSPTHLIKTRGQQVTLRCSSQSGHNTVSWYQQALGQGPQFIFQYYREEENGRGNFPPRFSGLQFPNYSSELNVNALELDDSALYLCASSIDRHTDTQYFGPGTRLTVL.

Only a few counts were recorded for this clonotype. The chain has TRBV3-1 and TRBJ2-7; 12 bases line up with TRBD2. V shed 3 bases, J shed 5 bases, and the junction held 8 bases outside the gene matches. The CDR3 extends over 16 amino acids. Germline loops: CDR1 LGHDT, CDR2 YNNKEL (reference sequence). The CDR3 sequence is CASSHPTSGSPDEQYF. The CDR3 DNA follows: TGTGCCAGCAGCCACCCGACTAGCGGGAGCCCCGACGAGCAGTACTTC.

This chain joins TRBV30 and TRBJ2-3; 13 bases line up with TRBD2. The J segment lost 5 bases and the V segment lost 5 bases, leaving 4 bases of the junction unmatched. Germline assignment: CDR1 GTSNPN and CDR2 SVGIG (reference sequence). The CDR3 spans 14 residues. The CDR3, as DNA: TGTGCCTGGGAACTAGCGGGGGGGCGAGATACGCAGTATTTT. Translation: CAWELAGGRDTQYF.

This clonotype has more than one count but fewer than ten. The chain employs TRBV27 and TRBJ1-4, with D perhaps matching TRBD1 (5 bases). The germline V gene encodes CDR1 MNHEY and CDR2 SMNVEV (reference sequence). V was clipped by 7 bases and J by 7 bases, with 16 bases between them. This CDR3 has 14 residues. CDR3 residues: CASKPGARGEKLFF. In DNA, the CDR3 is TGTGCCAGCAAACCCGGGGCGCGGGGTGAAAAACTGTTTTTT.

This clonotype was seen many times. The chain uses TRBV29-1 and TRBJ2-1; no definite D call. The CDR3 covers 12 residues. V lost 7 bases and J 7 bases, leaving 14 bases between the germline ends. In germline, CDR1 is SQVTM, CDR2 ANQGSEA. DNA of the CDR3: TGCAGCGCTGAGGTCCTAGGGAATGAGCAGTTCTTC. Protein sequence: CSAEVLGNEQFF.

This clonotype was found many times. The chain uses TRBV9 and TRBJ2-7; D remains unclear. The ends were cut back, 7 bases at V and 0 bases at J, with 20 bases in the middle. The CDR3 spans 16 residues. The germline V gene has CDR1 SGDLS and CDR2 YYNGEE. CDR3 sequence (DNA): TGTGCCAGCGCCGGGCCGTCCCCGCGTACCTCCTACGAGCAGTACTTC. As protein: CASAGPSPRTSYEQYF.